This T cell receptor (beta chain) derives from a study of T cell responses to AZD1222 COVID-19 vaccine. Study-level findings and limits: Clonal diversity was possibly underestimated; the donors were predominantly white British and more often female.

Analyses pooled second doses at about 4 or about 12 weeks. This clone has a count of ten or more. Antigen unknown. CDR3 size: 11 residues. V shed 5 bases and J shed 10 bases, with 11 bases lying between them. Measured with immunoSEQ multiplex PCR; TCRdb has only the in-frame clones, and not every one. The profile shows more than 150,000 clones, around 89% of them singletons. The sequencing used peripheral blood, collected 28 days after the second AZD1222 dose. The TCR comes from an adult who received the AZD1222 COVID-19 vaccine. V usage is TRBV12-3 or TRBV12-4 and J usage is TRBJ1-2; D remains unclear. The CDR3 coding sequence is TGTGCCAGCAGTCTTGGGGTCGTCTACACCTTC. This encodes CASSLGVVYTF.